These 26 T cell receptor beta chains share one sample of origin, sequenced in a study of T cell responses to AZD1222 COVID-19 vaccine. This table comes from immunoSEQ multiplex PCR, and its TCRdb copy is limited to in-frame clones, with some not included. The sample holds approximately 110,000 clones; more than 70% are singletons and the top ten take 4.4%. The input for sequencing was peripheral blood, taken 28 days after the second AZD1222 dose. The source of these receptors is an adult who received the AZD1222 COVID-19 vaccine.

CDR3 nucleotide sequence: TGTGCCAGCAGGAGTGGGGGAGAGGATGGCTACACCTTC. Protein sequence: CASRSGGEDGYTF. The chain combines TRBV28 with TRBJ1-2; D possibly corresponds to TRBD1 (5 bases). The CDR3 runs to 13 residues. Per germline, CDR1 MDHEN and CDR2 SYDVKM. Trimming stripped 6 bases from V and 6 bases from J, with 14 bases between.

This clone came up once. The chain couples TRBV9 to TRBJ2-7, with a tentative D call TRBD1 (6 bases). V lost 4 bases to trimming and J lost 2 bases, with 13 bases between them. CDR3 size: 14 residues. Germline-derived CDR1 and CDR2 are SGDLS and YYNGEE. CDR3 amino acids: CASSFTTGTYEQYF. The CDR3 coding sequence is TGTGCCAGCAGCTTCACGACAGGAACCTACGAGCAGTACTTC.

The chain uses TRBV2 and TRBJ1-3; a weak D match, TRBD1 (6 bases). V was clipped by 8 bases and J by 2 bases, with 10 bases between them. The CDR3 has 13 amino acids. The germline V gene encodes CDR1 SNHLY and CDR2 FYNNEI. For the CDR3, the DNA is TGTGCCAGCTCCTACAGGGCTGGAAACACCATATATTTT. This gives the protein CASSYRAGNTIYF.

This clone was recorded once. The rearrangement joins TRBV5-1 to TRBJ2-3; D gene ambiguous. Trimming took 5 bases from V and 0 from J, leaving 13 bases between them. The germline V gene has CDR1 SGHRS and CDR2 YFSETQ. This CDR3 is 15 amino acids long. CDR3 sequence (DNA): TGCGCCAGCAGGAATAGTGGAGCTAGCACAGATACGCAGTATTTT. Translated: CASRNSGASTDTQYF.

This clone was counted a few times. The chain links TRBV5-4 to TRBJ1-2, with D maybe TRBD1 (6 bases). There are 14 residues in the CDR3. Trimming removed 4 bases from V and 4 bases from J, with 14 bases in between. The germline V gene has CDR1 SGHNT and CDR2 YYREEE (reference sequence). The chain's CDR3 is CASSQTGTSYGYTF. The DNA for the CDR3 is TGTGCCAGCAGCCAAACAGGGACTAGCTATGGCTACACCTTC. Drawing the rest from reference TRBV5-4 and TRBJ1-2, the complete variable domain is ETGVTQSPTHLIKTRGQQVTLRCSSQSGHNTVSWYQQALGQGPQFIFQYYREEENGRGNFPPRFSGLQFPNYSSELNVNALELDDSALYLCASSQTGTSYGYTFGSGTRLTVV.

This chain uses TRBV5-4 with TRBJ1-1; TRBD1 matches 7 bases. Per germline, CDR1 SGHNT and CDR2 YYREEE (reference sequence). The CDR3 runs to 14 residues. V shed 2 bases and J 5 bases; nucleotides not matched to a gene: 6. This CDR3 reads CASSLQGRGTEAFF. The DNA for the CDR3 is TGTGCCAGCAGCTTACAGGGGCGAGGGACTGAAGCTTTCTTT.

The chain combines TRBV9 with TRBJ2-3; TRBD1 aligns across 7 bases. Germline CDR1 is SGDLS and CDR2 is YYNGEE. The trim removed 3 bases at V and 0 bases at J, leaving 7 bases unmatched. This CDR3 spans 16 amino acids. The CDR3 nucleotides are TGTGCCAGCAGCGCGACAGGGACCCTTAGCACAGATACGCAGTATTTT. The encoded protein is CASSATGTLSTDTQYF. The full variable domain, in which reference TRBV9 and TRBJ2-3 provide the parts outside the CDR3, is DSGVTQTPKHLITATGQRVTLRCSPRSGDLSVYWYQQSLDQGLQFLIQYYNGEERAKGNILERFSAQQFPDLHSELNLSSLELGDSALYFCASSATGTLSTDTQYFGPGTRLTVL.

This clone was seen more than once but under ten times. This chain connects TRBV3-1 (or the pseudogene TRBV3-2) to TRBJ2-5, with 7 bases matching TRBD1. This CDR3 is built from 11 residues. The V gene's germline CDR1 is LGHDT and CDR2 YNNKEL (reference sequence). Trimming removed 5 bases from V and 13 bases from J; junction bases left unmatched: 7. CDR3 bases: TGTGCCAGCAGCGAACAGGGGACGTGGTACTTC. This codes for CASSEQGTWYF.

V usage is TRBV6-6 and J usage is TRBJ2-7, with TRBD1 matching over 9 bases. CDR1 MNHNY and CDR2 SVGAGI come from the germline V gene (reference sequence). V lost 5 bases to trimming and J lost 4 bases; unmatched junction nucleotides: 12. This CDR3 contains 16 residues. CDR3 loop: CASSLQSQGARYEQYF. The DNA of the CDR3 is TGTGCCAGCAGTCTCCAATCACAGGGGGCGAGGTACGAGCAGTACTTC.

This clone was counted only a few times. The J gene is TRBJ2-2, the V gene TRBV10-3; 7 bases are a match to TRBD2. CDR1 is ENHRY, CDR2 SYGVKD, per germline. This CDR3 has 17 amino acids. V was pared by 2 bases and J by 6 bases, with 12 bases of the junction left unmatched. The CDR3 is CAISEGPAGREAGELFF. The DNA of the CDR3 is TGTGCCATCAGTGAGGGCCCTGCGGGGAGGGAGGCCGGGGAGCTGTTTTTT.

This chain joins TRBV18 and TRBJ2-6, with 7 nucleotides matching TRBD1. Germline values: CDR1 KGHSH, CDR2 LQKENI. The CDR3 runs 17 residues. Losses at the gene ends were 5 bases for V and 2 bases for J; bases not matched to a gene: 9. The CDR3 DNA reads TGTGCCAGCTCATCCGCCGGGACAGTAGCTGGGGCCAACGTCCTGACTTTC. It specifies CASSSAGTVAGANVLTF.

This clone showed up just a few times. The gene calls are TRBV30 and TRBJ1-2; maybe TRBD1 (6 bases). Germline V gene sequence: CDR1 GTSNPN, CDR2 SVGIG (reference sequence). This CDR3 spans 13 amino acids. The V and J ends lost 7 bases and 3 bases respectively, with 15 bases between them. The CDR3 spells CASQGLGDYGYTF. CDR3 in DNA: TGTGCCTCCCAGGGGCTGGGGGACTATGGCTACACCTTC.

The chain has TRBV6-2 or TRBV6-3 and TRBJ1-2; D possibly corresponds to TRBD1 (5 bases). The CDR3 is 13 residues long. Germline V CDR1 and CDR2: MNHEY, SVGEGT. Trimming removed 6 bases at V and 4 bases at J, with 12 bases between. CDR3 coding DNA: TGTGCCAGCAGCCGGGGCTTTTCCTATGGCTACACCTTC. This encodes CASSRGFSYGYTF.

The rearrangement links TRBV5-1 to TRBJ2-1, with D maybe TRBD1 (5 bases). CDR3 size: 15 residues. The V gene's germline CDR1 is SGHRS and CDR2 YFSETQ. Trimming stripped 7 bases from V and 8 bases from J, with 22 bases between. The CDR3 nucleotides read TGCGCCAGCGGTCAGGGCGGCTTACCCCTGGATGAGCAGTTCTTC. The encoded protein is CASGQGGLPLDEQFF. Full variable domain (remainder filled in from reference TRBV5-1 and TRBJ2-1): KAGVTQTPRYLIKTRGQQVTLSCSPISGHRSVSWYQQTPGQGLQFLFEYFSETQRNKGNFPGRFSGRQFSNSRSEMNVSTLELGDSALYLCASGQGGLPLDEQFFGPGTRLTVL.

V is TRBV5-4 and J is TRBJ2-5; TRBD1 aligns across 9 bases. CDR1 SGHNT and CDR2 YYREEE come from the germline V gene (reference sequence). The CDR3 contains 13 residues. V gave up 3 bases and J gave up 7 bases; unmatched junction bases: 4. CDR3 sequence reads: CASSWGQGGTQYF. CDR3 in DNA: TGTGCCAGCAGCTGGGGACAGGGTGGGACCCAGTACTTC.

The chain employs TRBV18 and TRBJ2-5, with D hard to call. V was clipped by 1 base and J by 4 bases, with 4 bases between them. CDR1 and CDR2 from the germline V gene are KGHSH and LQKENI. CDR3 length: 12 amino acids. CDR3 protein: CASSPQAETQYF. The CDR3 nucleotides are TGTGCCAGCTCACCACAGGCAGAGACCCAGTACTTC.

The genes are TRBV5-5 and TRBJ1-1; no firm D call. The ends were cut back, 1 base at V and 7 bases at J, with 20 bases in the middle. The CDR3 runs 16 residues. The germline CDR1 and CDR2 sequences are SGHKS and YYEKEE (reference sequence). Here the CDR3 DNA reads TGTGCCAGCAGCTTGACTTTCGACCCCTTAAGCCGTGAAGCTTTCTTT. Its protein product is CASSLTFDPLSREAFF. The complete variable domain, with remaining parts taken from reference TRBV5-5 and TRBJ1-1, reads DAGVTQSPTHLIKTRGQQVTLRCSPISGHKSVSWYQQVLGQGPQFIFQYYEKEERGRGNFPDRFSARQFPNYSSELNVNALLLGDSALYLCASSLTFDPLSREAFFGQGTRLTVV.

The J gene is TRBJ1-2, the V gene TRBV5-1; TRBD1 is a possible D gene (6 bases). The germline V gene encodes CDR1 SGHRS and CDR2 YFSETQ. This CDR3 has 15 residues. V gave up 0 bases and J gave up 8 bases, with 17 bases separating them. The CDR3 bases are TGCGCCAGCAGCTTGGGCCCCGACAGGCCTAGCGGCTACACCTTC. This gives the protein CASSLGPDRPSGYTF.

V and J are TRBV25-1 and TRBJ1-3; D is ambiguous. The germline V and J ends were trimmed by 8 bases and 1 base, with 3 bases remaining between them. The CDR3 spans 11 residues. Germline loops: CDR1 MGHDK, CDR2 SYGVNS. CDR3 protein: CASSSGNTIYF. CDR3 DNA sequence: TGTGCCAGCTCTTCTGGAAACACCATATATTTT.

The chain is built from TRBV27 and TRBJ2-7; TRBD1 might be the D (5 bases). The CDR3 sequence is 13 residues long. The germline V gene encodes CDR1 MNHEY and CDR2 SMNVEV (reference sequence). Trimming left V 3 bases short and J 3 bases short, with 9 bases between. As DNA, the CDR3 is TGTGCCAGCAGTTTCCAGGGTAGCTACGAGCAGTACTTC. Translation gives CASSFQGSYEQYF.

The rearrangement uses TRBV11-1 and TRBJ2-2; D is tentatively TRBD1 or TRBD2 (5 bases each). Between the trimmed V and J ends, which lost 5 bases and 6 bases, there was a span of 13 bases. CDR1 and CDR2 from the germline V gene are SGHAT and FQDESV (reference sequence). The length of the CDR3 is 14 residues. The CDR3 sequence is CASSRDRWAGELFF. CDR3 DNA sequence: TGTGCCAGCAGCCGGGACCGATGGGCCGGGGAGCTGTTTTTT. The full variable domain, in which reference TRBV11-1 and TRBJ2-2 provide the parts outside the CDR3, is EAEVAQSPRYKITEKSQAVAFWCDPISGHATLYWYRQILGQGPELLVQFQDESVVDDSQLPKDRFSAERLKGVDSTLKIQPAELGDSAMYLCASSRDRWAGELFFGEGSRLTVL.

The chain has TRBV7-3 and TRBJ2-1; perhaps TRBD2 as D (6 bases). Per the germline V gene, CDR1 is SGHTA and CDR2 is FQGTGA. The V end lost 4 bases, the J end lost 8 bases, and 12 bases lay between the germline ends. This CDR3 region has 13 residues. CDR3 DNA sequence: TGTGCCAGCAGCTGGGGACTGGGGGATGAGCAGTTCTTC. Protein sequence: CASSWGLGDEQFF.

This chain uses TRBV30 with TRBJ1-3; the D gene is possibly TRBD1 (6 bases). This CDR3 is built from 13 residues. Germline V gene sequence: CDR1 GTSNPN, CDR2 SVGIG (reference sequence). V lost 5 bases and J 4 bases, leaving 12 bases between the germline ends. CDR3 amino acids: CAWAGQRGNTIYF. The CDR3 bases are TGTGCCTGGGCGGGACAACGGGGAAACACCATATATTTT.

CDR3 bases: TGCAGCGTGACGGGACAGGTGAACACTGAAGCTTTCTTT. It codes for CSVTGQVNTEAFF. V usage is TRBV29-1 and J usage is TRBJ1-1, with TRBD1 identical over 8 bases. V gave up 6 bases and J gave up 0 bases; unmatched junction bases: 3. The CDR3 extends over 13 amino acids. Germline V lookup: CDR1 SQVTM, CDR2 ANQGSEA.

The chain recombines TRBV7-6 with TRBJ2-5, with unresolved D. CDR3 length equals 15 residues. Germline assignment: CDR1 SGHVS and CDR2 FNYEAQ. The V gene lost 4 bases and the J gene lost 1 base, with 13 bases spanning the gap. CDR3 bases: TGTGCCAGCAGCTCAAACCGGATGTCCCAAGAGACCCAGTACTTC. Amino acid sequence: CASSSNRMSQETQYF.

The chain carries TRBV19 and TRBJ2-3; TRBD2 is a possible D gene (6 bases). Germline V gives CDR1 LNHDA, CDR2 SQIVND (reference sequence). Trimming took off 5 bases at V and 2 bases at J, with 11 bases between the two ends. This CDR3 comprises 14 residues. This chain's CDR3 is CASSPREFTDTQYF. As DNA, the CDR3 is TGTGCCAGTAGTCCCCGGGAGTTCACAGATACGCAGTATTTT.